This TCR beta chain appears in the sequencing data of a study of memory CD4+ T cells and cytomegalovirus serostatus (dated by TCRdb to the late 2010s). General notes on the study: The 35 or so healthy Belgian adults in the cohort included 9 who were CMV seropositive and about 24 who were CMV seronegative. CD4+ memory TCRbeta repertoires of a Belgian cohort with known cytomegalovirus serostatus were sequenced in order to replicate a published TCR-based CMV serostatus classifier.

Genomic DNA was extracted from sorted cells with the Quick-DNA Microprep Kit. Amplification of TCRbeta DNA was done with the immunoSEQ hsTCRbeta kit, following the protocol from the manufacturer. TCRbeta libraries were sequenced on an Illumina MiSeq instrument. In the paper's pipeline: Removing out-of-frame sequences left 2,204,828 distinct TCRbeta sequences, an average of around 67,000 per individual. Each individual was scored by the count of fewer than 200 previously reported CMV-associated TCRbeta sequences and the total productive distinct TCRbeta count. A beta-binomial model was reimplemented in Python, and scikit-learn random forests with default parameters were trained on data from the US cohort. Classifier performance on the Belgian cohort was summarized as median AUC with percentile confidence intervals calculated over 10,000 bootstrap iterations. The table comes from immuneACCESS by way of TCRdb, which keeps in-frame sequences with V and J called. Part of the clones is missing from these tables; in studies checked, under half for an unresolved V gene and the rest for unknown reasons. The V and J calls and clone size come from that table; D and trimming were worked out from the DNA. The sample profile shows approximately 30,000 clones; roughly 80% of them were found once. 0.5% to 0.65% of the sample rests with the top ten.

A FACSAria II was used to sort memory CD4+ T cells, defined as single viable CD3+CD4+CD8-CD45RO+ cells. CMV serostatus was determined using a Roche Elecsys assay that detects serum IgG against CMV pp150, pp28, p38 and p52. Once the samples were thawed, total CD4+ T cells were enriched through positive selection using CD4 magnetic microbeads. Samples originated from another study that specifically interrogated the CD4+ T cell memory repertoire. Following standard operating procedures, peripheral blood mononuclear cells were isolated and cryopreserved, while serum was kept at -80 degrees C. The staining relied on CD3-PerCP (BW264/56), CD4-APC (RPA-T4), CD45RO-PE (UCHT1) and CD8-Pacific Orange (3B5) antibodies, and Sytox blue was used to exclude non-viable cells. V was cut back by 0 bases and J by 4 bases, leaving a gap of 14 bases between them. The germline V gene yields LGHNA for CDR1 and YSLEER for CDR2. The CDR3 starts with the cysteine, ends with the phenylalanine, and has 16 residues. Left in the record is the CDR3 DNA by itself, 48 bases read in frame from the first base.

The sample holds one count of this clone. Its antigen has not been determined. Within one base of it there is no much larger clone, and no base qualities were kept. Points the paper makes about the study in general: Results were interpreted as suggesting that the CMV-associated TCR signature is largely present in the CD4+ memory repertoire. For predicting CMV serostatus, the median bootstrapped AUC was approximately 0.95 using the original framework and 0.91 using a US-trained random forest. Unlike the original study, which covered naive and memory CD4+ and CD8+ populations, the Belgian study sequenced only CD4+CD45RO+ memory cells. Of fewer than 200 previously reported CMV-associated TCRbeta sequences, 67 appeared in the CD4+ memory repertoires, each in one to five individuals. On the Belgian cohort, the classifier based on the original framework reached a median bootstrapped AUC of approximately 0.95, with a 95% CI of 0.76-1.00.

Sequencing input: memory CD4+ T cells from blood. This receptor was taken from an adult in good health and CMV-seronegative. Some clones in this sample may be carry-over from other donors' samples. The chain is assembled from TRBV4-3 and TRBJ2-3, and perhaps TRBD2 as D gene, on 7 matching bases. The CDR3 sequence is CASSQDLTGGADTQYF. The nucleotides read TGCGCCAGCAGCCAAGATCTGACGGGGGGCGCAGATACGCAGTATTTT.